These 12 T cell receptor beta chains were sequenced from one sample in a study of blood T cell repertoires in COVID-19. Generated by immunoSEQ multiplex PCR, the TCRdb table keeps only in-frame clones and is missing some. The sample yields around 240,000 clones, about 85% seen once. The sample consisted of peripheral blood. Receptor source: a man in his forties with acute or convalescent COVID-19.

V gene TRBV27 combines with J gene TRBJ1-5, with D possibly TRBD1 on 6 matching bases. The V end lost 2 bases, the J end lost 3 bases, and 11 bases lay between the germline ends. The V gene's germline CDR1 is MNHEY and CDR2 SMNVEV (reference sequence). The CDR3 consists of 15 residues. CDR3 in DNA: TGTGCCAGCAGTTTAACAGGGAATCCCAATCAGCCCCAGCATTTT. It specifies CASSLTGNPNQPQHF.

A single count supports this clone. CDR3 sequence (DNA): TGTGCCACCAGTGATACAGGGGCAAACACTGAAGCTTTCTTT. It specifies CATSDTGANTEAFF. The V and J genes are TRBV24-1 and TRBJ1-1; TRBD1 agrees at 7 bases. Germline V gene data show CDR1 as KGHDR and CDR2 as SFDVKD. With 3 bases clipped from V and 2 bases from J, the junction kept 2 bases outside the gene matches. There are 14 residues in the CDR3.

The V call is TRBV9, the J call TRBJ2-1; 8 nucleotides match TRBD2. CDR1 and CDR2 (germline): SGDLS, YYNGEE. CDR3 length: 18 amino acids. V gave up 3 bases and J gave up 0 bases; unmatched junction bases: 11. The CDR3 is CASSAGGAAGGSYNEQFF. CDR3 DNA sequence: TGTGCCAGCAGCGCCGGGGGGGCGGCGGGCGGCTCCTACAATGAGCAGTTCTTC.

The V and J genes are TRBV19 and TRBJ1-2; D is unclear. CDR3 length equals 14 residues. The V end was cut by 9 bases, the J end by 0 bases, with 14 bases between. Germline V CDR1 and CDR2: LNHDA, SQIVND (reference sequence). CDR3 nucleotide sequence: TGTGCCAGCCGGACTTTGGGATCTAACTATGGCTACACCTTC. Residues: CASRTLGSNYGYTF.

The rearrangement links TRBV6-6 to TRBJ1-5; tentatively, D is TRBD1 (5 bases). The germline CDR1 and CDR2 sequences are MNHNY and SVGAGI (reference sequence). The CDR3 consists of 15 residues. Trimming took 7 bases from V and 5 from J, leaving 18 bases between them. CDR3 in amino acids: CASTTAGVWDQPQHF. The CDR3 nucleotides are TGTGCCAGCACCACGGCGGGGGTGTGGGATCAGCCCCAGCATTTT.

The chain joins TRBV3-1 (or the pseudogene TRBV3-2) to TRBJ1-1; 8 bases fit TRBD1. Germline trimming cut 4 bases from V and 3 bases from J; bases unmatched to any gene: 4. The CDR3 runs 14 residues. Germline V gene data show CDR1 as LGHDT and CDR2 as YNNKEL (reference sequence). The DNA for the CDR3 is TGTGCCAGCAGCCTCAGGGGGCGGTACACTGAAGCTTTCTTT. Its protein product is CASSLRGRYTEAFF.

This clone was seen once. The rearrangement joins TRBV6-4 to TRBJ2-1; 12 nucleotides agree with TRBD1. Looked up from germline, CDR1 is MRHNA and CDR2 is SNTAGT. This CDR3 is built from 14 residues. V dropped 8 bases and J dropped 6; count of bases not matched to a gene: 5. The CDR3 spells CASQPGQGANEQFF. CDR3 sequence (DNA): TGTGCCAGCCAACCGGGACAGGGGGCCAATGAGCAGTTCTTC.

The DNA of the CDR3 is TGTGCCAGCAGTCACTGGAGCGAGGGTGATAATTCACCCCTCCACTTT. Translated: CASSHWSEGDNSPLHF. The chain combines TRBV5-4 with TRBJ1-6; D unclear. The CDR3 consists of 16 residues. Trimming stripped 5 bases from V and 5 bases from J, with 17 bases between. Germline lookup yields CDR1 SGHNT and CDR2 YYREEE (reference sequence).

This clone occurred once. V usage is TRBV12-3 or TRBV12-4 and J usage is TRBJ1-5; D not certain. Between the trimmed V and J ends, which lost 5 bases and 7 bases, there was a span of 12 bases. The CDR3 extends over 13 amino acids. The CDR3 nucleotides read TGTGCCAGCAGTGCCGGGGAGCGCCAGCCCCAGCATTTT. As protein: CASSAGERQPQHF.

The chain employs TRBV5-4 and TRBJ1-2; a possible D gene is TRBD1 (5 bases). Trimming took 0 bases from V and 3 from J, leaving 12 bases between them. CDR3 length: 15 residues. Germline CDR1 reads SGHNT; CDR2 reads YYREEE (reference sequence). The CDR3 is CASSLGTTGDYGYTF. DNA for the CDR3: TGTGCCAGCAGCTTGGGGACTACAGGAGACTATGGCTACACCTTC. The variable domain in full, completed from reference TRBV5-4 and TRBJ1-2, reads ETGVTQSPTHLIKTRGQQVTLRCSSQSGHNTVSWYQQALGQGPQFIFQYYREEENGRGNFPPRFSGLQFPNYSSELNVNALELDDSALYLCASSLGTTGDYGYTFGSGTRLTVV.

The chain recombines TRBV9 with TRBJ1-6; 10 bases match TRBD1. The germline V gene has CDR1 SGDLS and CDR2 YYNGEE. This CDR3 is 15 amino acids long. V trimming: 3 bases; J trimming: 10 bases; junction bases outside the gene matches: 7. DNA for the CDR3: TGTGCCAGCAGCGGGACCGGGACAGGGGCATCACCCCTCCACTTT. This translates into CASSGTGTGASPLHF.

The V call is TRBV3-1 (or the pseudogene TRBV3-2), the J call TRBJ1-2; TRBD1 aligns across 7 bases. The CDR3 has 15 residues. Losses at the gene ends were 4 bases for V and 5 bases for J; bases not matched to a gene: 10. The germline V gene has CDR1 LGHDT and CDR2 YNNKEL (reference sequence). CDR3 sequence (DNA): TGTGCCAGCAGCCCCTTGGACAGGCTAGGGTATGGCTACACCTTC. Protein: CASSPLDRLGYGYTF.